The present entry profiles one TCR beta chain with its context. This clonotype was counted between two and nine times. Its binding antigen is unknown. No much larger clone exists at a distance of one base, and base qualities are not known. These data originate in a study of CD8+CD57+ T cells in acquired aplastic anemia (dated by TCRdb to 2017 to 2018). In terms of the full investigation: Extracted DNA from sorted CD4+ and CD8+ cells averaged 3.2 ug, ranging from roughly 0.2 to 30 ug. A CD8+CD57+ expansion meant a frequency higher than the mean frequency seen in healthy subjects. What the authors observed across the whole study: CD8+ Simpson's diversity did not differ significantly between patients and healthy controls (P=0.060). Some 30 CD8+ CDR3 sequences were shared between patients and controls but appeared highly expressed in patients and within their immunodominant clones.

Patients chosen for sequencing had shown expansion of CD8+CD57+ cells by flow cytometry. Every patient had a diagnosis of severe acquired aplastic anemia based on International Study of Aplastic Anemia and Agranulocytosis and Camitta criteria. Patients had received no therapy at the time of blood sampling. TCR repertoires of sorted CD4+ and CD8+ blood T cells from severe aplastic anemia patients and healthy subjects were deep-sequenced in the study. Patients were enrolled in the USA under clinicaltrials.gov protocols 00001620, 01623167, 00001397, 00071045, 00081523 and 00961064. Ficoll-Paque density gradient centrifugation was used to isolate peripheral blood mononuclear cells. Before DNA was extracted, CD4+ and CD8+ T cells were sorted using either FACS or magnetic beads. Genomic DNA was used as template for profiling of TCR beta VDJ combinations and CDR3 sequences. An Illumina HiSeq 2000 was used for TCR repertoire sequencing. The published analysis was carried out like this. TRBV/TRBJ rearrangement plots, CDR3 size and DJ length profiles, and Simpson's diversity index were used to evaluate the repertoires. The immunodominant clone was defined as the most abundant DNA sequence in deep sequencing data. CDR3 amino acid sequences were checked for sharing across subjects and were also compared against the VDJdb database and published repertoires. The public reads were reanalyzed by TCRdb: fastp trimming at Q25, MiXCR alignment, in-frame beta chains only. A single entry per CDR3 protein holds the most common genes and DNA from its merged rows. What appears here as the V and J calls and clone size reflects TCRdb's work, not the paper's. The sample data list some 180,000 distinct CDR3 sequences, and about three fifths of these were observed just once. Together, the top ten hold about 44% of the sample.

After removal of 9 bases from V and 5 bases from J, the junction retains 12 bases not matched to a gene. From the cysteine up to the phenylalanine, the CDR3 has a length of 14 residues. The entry retains the CDR3 DNA only, 42 bases that are in frame from base 1. From the germline V gene, CDR1 is MGHDK and CDR2 is SYGVNS. The chain was built from TRBV25-1 and TRBJ1-2; 7 junctional bases match TRBD1. The sequence was collected from a human donor with aplastic anemia. The sample taken for sequencing was sorted CD4+, CD8+, or CD8+CD57+ T cells (not recorded which) from PBMCs. The DNA is TGTGCCAGAGGGTCGAAGGGGGCGCAATATGGCTACACCTTC. This gives the protein CARGSKGAQYGYTF.